This TCR beta chain was sequenced during a study of shared clonotypes between healthy human individuals. Study summary: CD8 memory received one plate per donor, CD8 naive two, CD4 memory three and CD4 naive three.

Study-level points and caveats: Among the subsets, naive ones generally showed larger estimated richness than memory ones. Naive CD4 clonotypes were shared across several donors at around 5%.

Only in-frame clones appear in the TCRdb table, and some are missing; sequencing was by immunoSEQ multiplex PCR. In the table there are about 2,200,000 clones, 93% of which are singletons. V lost 3 bases and J 3 bases, leaving 12 bases between the germline ends. This CDR3 is 14 amino acids long. Germline loops: CDR1 MDHEN, CDR2 SYDVKM. Remarks on this clone: Its antigen is not identified.

As defined, naive CD8 cells were CD45RO-negative and positively selected for CCR7, with terminally differentiated effector memory CD45RA+ cells excluded. This sequence joins TRBV28 and TRBJ2-7; D gene unclear. This clonotype was sampled from a young man in good health. Some clones in this sample may be carry-over from other donors' samples. The source material was naive CD8+ T cells from PBMCs. Written as DNA, the CDR3 is TGTGCCAGCAGTTTCGGCCAGGAAATCTACGAGCAGTACTTC. This gives the protein CASSFGQEIYEQYF.